The T cell receptor beta chain under discussion was sequenced for a study of CD8+CD57+ T cells in acquired aplastic anemia. Concerning this clonotype: The target antigen is unknown.

Whole-study findings and limits: Sharing between patients and controls was observed for twenty-nine CD8+ CDR3 sequences.

According to the study, genomic DNA was the template for TCR beta VDJ and CDR3 profiling. TCRdb reprocessed the reads with MiXCR, giving one entry per CDR3 protein. The repertoire has around 180,000 distinct CDR3 sequences, under 75% of them found once; the top ten carry 45%. V gave up 6 bases and J gave up 5 bases; unmatched junction bases: 8. Germline V gene sequence: CDR1 SGHTA, CDR2 FQGTGA. This CDR3 is built from 14 residues. This chain links TRBV7-3 with TRBJ2-5, with 8 bases identical to TRBD2. This clonotype was obtained from a human donor in good health. What was sequenced was sorted CD4+, CD8+, or CD8+CD57+ T cells (not recorded which) from PBMCs. CDR3 residues: CASSPGGGLETQYF. Here the CDR3 DNA reads TGTGCCAGCAGTCCGGGAGGGGGGTTGGAGACCCAGTACTTC. Full variable domain (missing parts from reference TRBV7-3 and TRBJ2-5): GAGVSQTPSNKVTEKGKYVELRCDPISGHTALYWYRQSLGQGPEFLIYFQGTGAADDSGLPNDRFFAVRPEGSVSTLKIQRTERGDSAVYLCASSPGGGLETQYFGPGTRLLVL.